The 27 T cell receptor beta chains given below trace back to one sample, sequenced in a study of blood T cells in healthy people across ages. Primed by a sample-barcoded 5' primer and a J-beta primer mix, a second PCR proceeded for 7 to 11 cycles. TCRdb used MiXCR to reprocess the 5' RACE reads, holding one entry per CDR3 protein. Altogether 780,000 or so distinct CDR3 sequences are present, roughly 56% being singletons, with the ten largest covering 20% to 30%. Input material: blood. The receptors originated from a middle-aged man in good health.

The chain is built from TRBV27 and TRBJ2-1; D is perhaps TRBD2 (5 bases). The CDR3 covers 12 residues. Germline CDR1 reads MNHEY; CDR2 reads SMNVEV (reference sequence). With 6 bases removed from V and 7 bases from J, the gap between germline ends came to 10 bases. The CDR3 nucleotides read TGTGCCAGCAGATTAACGGGGAATGAGCAGTTCTTC. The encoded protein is CASRLTGNEQFF.

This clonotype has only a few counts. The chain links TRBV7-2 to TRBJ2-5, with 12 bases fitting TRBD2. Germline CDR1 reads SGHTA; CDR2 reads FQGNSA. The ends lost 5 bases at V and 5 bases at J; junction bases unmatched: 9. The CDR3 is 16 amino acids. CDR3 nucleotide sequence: TGTGCCAGCAGCACGTCTAGCGGGAGGGCCCAGGAGACCCAGTACTTC. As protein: CASSTSSGRAQETQYF.

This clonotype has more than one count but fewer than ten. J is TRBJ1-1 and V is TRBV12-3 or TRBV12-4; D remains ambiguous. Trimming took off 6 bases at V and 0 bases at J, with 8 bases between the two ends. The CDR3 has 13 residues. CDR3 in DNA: TGTGCCAGCAGACCAACGGTGAACACTGAAGCTTTCTTT. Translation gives CASRPTVNTEAFF.

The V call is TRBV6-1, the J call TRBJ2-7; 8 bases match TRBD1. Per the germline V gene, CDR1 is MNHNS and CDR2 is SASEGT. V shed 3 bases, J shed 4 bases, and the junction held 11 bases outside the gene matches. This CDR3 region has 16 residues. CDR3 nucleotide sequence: TGTGCCAGCAGTGACATTTCTCAGGGGACAGGTTACGAGCAGTACTTC. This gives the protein CASSDISQGTGYEQYF.

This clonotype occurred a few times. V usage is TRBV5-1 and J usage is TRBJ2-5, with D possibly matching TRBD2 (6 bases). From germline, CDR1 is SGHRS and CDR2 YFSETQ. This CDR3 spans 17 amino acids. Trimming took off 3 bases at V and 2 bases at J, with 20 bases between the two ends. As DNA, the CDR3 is TGCGCCAGCAGCTCGAGACGGGACTTTGGAGGTCAAGAGACCCAGTACTTC. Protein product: CASSSRRDFGGQETQYF. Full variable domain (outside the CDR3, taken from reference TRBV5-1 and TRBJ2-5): KAGVTQTPRYLIKTRGQQVTLSCSPISGHRSVSWYQQTPGQGLQFLFEYFSETQRNKGNFPGRFSGRQFSNSRSEMNVSTLELGDSALYLCASSSRRDFGGQETQYFGPGTRLLVL.

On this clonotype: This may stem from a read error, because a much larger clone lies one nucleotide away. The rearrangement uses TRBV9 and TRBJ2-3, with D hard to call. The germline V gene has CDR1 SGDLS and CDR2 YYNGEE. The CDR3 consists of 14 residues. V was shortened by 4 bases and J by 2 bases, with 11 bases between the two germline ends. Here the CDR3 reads CASSPDPITDTQYF. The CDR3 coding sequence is TGTGCCAGCAGCCCCGATCCCATCACAGATACGCAGTATTTT.

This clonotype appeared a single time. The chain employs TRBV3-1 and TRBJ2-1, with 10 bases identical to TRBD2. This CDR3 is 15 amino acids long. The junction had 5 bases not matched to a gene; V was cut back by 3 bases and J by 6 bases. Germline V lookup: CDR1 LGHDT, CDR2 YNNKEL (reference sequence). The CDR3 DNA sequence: TGTGCCAGCAGCCAGACTAGCGGGTTCCTCAATGAGCAGTTCTTC. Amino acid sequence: CASSQTSGFLNEQFF.

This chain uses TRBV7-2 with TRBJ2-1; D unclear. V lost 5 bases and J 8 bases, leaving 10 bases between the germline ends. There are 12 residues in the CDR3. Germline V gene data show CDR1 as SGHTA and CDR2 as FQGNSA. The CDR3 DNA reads TGTGCCAGCAGCCTGGGCTCGTATGAGCAGTTCTTC. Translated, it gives CASSLGSYEQFF.

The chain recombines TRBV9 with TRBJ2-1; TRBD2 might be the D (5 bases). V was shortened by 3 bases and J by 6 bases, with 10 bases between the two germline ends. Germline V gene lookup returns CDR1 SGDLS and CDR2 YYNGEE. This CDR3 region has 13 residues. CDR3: CASSDITSNEQFF. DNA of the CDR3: TGTGCCAGCAGCGACATAACTAGCAATGAGCAGTTCTTC.

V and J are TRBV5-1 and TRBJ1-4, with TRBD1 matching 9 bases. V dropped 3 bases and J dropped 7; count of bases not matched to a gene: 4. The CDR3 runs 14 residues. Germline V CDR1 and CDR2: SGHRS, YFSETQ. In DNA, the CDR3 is TGCGCCAGCAGCTCCGGACAGGGGCTTGAAAAACTGTTTTTT. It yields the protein CASSSGQGLEKLFF.

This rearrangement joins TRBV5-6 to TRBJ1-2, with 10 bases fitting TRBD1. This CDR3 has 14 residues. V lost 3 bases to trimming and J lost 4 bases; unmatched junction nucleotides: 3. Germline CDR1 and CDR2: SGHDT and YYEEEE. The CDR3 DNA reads TGTGCCAGCAGCTCGGGACAGGGGAGCTATGGCTACACCTTC. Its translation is CASSSGQGSYGYTF.

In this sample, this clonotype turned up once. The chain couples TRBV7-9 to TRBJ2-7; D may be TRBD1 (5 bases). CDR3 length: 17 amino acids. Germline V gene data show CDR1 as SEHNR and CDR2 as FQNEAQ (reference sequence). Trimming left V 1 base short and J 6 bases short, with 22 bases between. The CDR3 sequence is CASSLGPPWPRAPEQYF. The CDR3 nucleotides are TGTGCCAGCAGCTTAGGACCCCCTTGGCCCAGGGCGCCCGAGCAGTACTTC.

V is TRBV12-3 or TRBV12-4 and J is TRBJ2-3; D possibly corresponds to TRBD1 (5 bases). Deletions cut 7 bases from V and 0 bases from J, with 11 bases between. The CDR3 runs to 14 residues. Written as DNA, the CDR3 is TGTGCCAGCACAAGGACATCTAGCACAGATACGCAGTATTTT. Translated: CASTRTSSTDTQYF.

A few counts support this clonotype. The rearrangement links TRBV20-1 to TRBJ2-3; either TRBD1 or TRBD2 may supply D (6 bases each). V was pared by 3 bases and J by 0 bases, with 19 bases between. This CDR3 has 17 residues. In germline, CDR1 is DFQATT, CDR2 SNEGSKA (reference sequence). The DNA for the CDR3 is TGCAGTGCTAGGAGTATGGGGGGCCAGGGAAGCACAGATACGCAGTATTTT. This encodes CSARSMGGQGSTDTQYF.

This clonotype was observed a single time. The CDR3 here is CASSLTYSGRAYNEQFF. In DNA form, the CDR3 reads TGTGCCAGCAGCTTAACCTATTCGGGGAGGGCCTACAATGAGCAGTTCTTC. The chain employs TRBV7-2 and TRBJ2-1, with 7 nucleotides matching TRBD2. Germline assignment: CDR1 SGHTA and CDR2 FQGNSA. CDR3 size: 17 residues. V was clipped by 2 bases and J by 2 bases; unmatched bases: 9.

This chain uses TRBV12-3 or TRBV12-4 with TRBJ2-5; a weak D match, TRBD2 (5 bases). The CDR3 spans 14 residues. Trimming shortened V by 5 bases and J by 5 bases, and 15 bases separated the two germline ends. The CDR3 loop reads CASSPRGSKETQYF. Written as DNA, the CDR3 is TGTGCCAGCAGTCCCCGTGGGAGTAAGGAGACCCAGTACTTC.

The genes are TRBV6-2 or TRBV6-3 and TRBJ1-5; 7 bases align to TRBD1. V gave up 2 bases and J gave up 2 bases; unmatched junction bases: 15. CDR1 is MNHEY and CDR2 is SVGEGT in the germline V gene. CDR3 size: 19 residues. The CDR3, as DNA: TGTGCCAGCAGTTACGGGCGGGCAGGGGGTCGCAATGGCAATCAGCCCCAGCATTTT. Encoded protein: CASSYGRAGGRNGNQPQHF.

The CDR3 region is CASSYPGVLEQFF. The CDR3 nucleotides read TGTGCCAGCAGCTACCCAGGGGTTCTCGAGCAGTTCTTC. This chain links TRBV12-3 or TRBV12-4 with TRBJ2-1; tentatively, D is TRBD1 (6 bases). CDR3 length equals 13 residues. Trimming stripped 6 bases from V and 10 bases from J, with 16 bases between.

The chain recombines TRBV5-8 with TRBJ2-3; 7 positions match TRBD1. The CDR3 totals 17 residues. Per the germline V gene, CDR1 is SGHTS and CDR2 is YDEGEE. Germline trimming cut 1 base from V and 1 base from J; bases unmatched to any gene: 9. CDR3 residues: CASSLLTGVGGTDTQYF. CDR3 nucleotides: TGTGCCAGCAGCTTGCTTACAGGGGTTGGAGGCACAGATACGCAGTATTTT.

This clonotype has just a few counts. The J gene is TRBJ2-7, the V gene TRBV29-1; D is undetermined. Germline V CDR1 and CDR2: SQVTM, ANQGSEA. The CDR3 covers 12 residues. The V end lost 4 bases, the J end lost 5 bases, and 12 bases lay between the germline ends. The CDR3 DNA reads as TGCAGCGTTGCAGTTGCGCTCCACGAGCAGTACTTC. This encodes CSVAVALHEQYF.

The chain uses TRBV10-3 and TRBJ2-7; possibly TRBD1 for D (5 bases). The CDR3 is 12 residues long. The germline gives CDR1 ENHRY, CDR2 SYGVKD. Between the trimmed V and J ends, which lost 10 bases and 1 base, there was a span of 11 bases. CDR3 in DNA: TGTGCCACCGCGACAGTTTCCTACGAGCAGTACTTC. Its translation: CATATVSYEQYF.

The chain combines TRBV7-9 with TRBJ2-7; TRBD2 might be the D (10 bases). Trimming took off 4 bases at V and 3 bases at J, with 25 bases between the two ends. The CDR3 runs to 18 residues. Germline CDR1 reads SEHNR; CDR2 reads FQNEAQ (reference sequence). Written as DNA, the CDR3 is TGTGCCAGCAGCTCCTGGACAGGGGACGGACTAGCGGTCTACGAGCAGTACTTC. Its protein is CASSSWTGDGLAVYEQYF.

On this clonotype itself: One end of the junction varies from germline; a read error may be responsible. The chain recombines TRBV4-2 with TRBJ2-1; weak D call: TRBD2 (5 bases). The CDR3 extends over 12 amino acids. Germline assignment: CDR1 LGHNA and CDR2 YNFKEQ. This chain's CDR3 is CAGSQGGSEQFF. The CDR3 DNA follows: TGTGCCGGCAGCCAAGGAGGTAGTGAGCAGTTCTTC.

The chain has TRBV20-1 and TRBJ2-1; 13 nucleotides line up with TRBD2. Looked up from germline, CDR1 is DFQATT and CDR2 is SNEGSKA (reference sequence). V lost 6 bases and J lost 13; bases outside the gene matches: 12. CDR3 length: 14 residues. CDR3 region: CSATTGLAGSPQFF. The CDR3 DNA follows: TGCAGTGCGACCACGGGACTAGCGGGATCACCCCAGTTCTTC.

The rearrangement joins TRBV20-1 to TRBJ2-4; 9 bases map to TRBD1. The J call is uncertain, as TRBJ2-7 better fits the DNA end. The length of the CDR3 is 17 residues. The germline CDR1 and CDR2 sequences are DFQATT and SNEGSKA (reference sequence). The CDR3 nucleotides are TGCAGTGCTAGAGATTTTCGCGGAGGGGACAGGGTCCACGAGCAGTACTTC. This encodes CSARDFRGGDRVHEQYF.

The CDR3: CSASGSSAGQETQYF. The CDR3 DNA reads as TGCAGTGCTAGTGGTAGCTCAGCAGGGCAAGAGACCCAGTACTTC. The chain joins TRBV20-1 to TRBJ2-5; maybe TRBD1 (5 bases). CDR3 length equals 15 residues. The V gene's germline CDR1 is DFQATT and CDR2 SNEGSKA (reference sequence). V was shortened by 3 bases and J by 2 bases, with 16 bases between the two germline ends.

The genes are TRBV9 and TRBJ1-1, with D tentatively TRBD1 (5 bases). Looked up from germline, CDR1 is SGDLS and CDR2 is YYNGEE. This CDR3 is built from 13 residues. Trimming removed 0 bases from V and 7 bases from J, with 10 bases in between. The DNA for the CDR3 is TGTGCCAGCAGCGTAGTTCCTGGGGGTGAAGCTTTCTTT. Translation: CASSVVPGGEAFF.